Below, 19 T cell receptor beta chains from the same sample are listed, as sequenced in a study of beta chain features in type 1 diabetes. The authors reverse transcribed all of the isolated RNA, so sequencing captured expressed TCRB transcripts. Assay used: immunoSEQ multiplex PCR; TCRdb lists only in-frame clones, some missing. The profile shows 900,000 or so clones, roughly 16% of them singletons. The source material was naive CD4+ T cells from blood. Receptor source: a woman aged 18-29 years in good health.

This clone has only a few counts. Additional DNA sequences in this sample encode the identical CDR3. This chain joins TRBV2 and TRBJ2-7; D uncertain. Trimming took off 4 bases at V and 0 bases at J, with 4 bases between the two ends. The V gene's germline CDR1 is SNHLY and CDR2 FYNNEI. The CDR3 covers 12 residues. The CDR3 reads CASSGDSYEQYF. DNA for the CDR3: TGTGCCAGCAGTGGGGACTCCTACGAGCAGTACTTC.

This clone was found a few times. V usage is TRBV9 and J usage is TRBJ2-3; D is unresolved. The CDR3 covers 12 residues. In germline, CDR1 is SGDLS, CDR2 YYNGEE. The V end lost 0 bases, the J end lost 6 bases, and 5 bases lay between the germline ends. DNA of the CDR3: TGTGCCAGCAGCGTAGGTTGGGATACGCAGTATTTT. Translated: CASSVGWDTQYF.

This clone occurred a few times. This CDR3 reads CASSRGGPGDNQPQHF. CDR3 sequence (DNA): TGTGCCAGCTCCCGAGGAGGACCCGGGGACAATCAGCCCCAGCATTTT. The chain has TRBV18 and TRBJ1-5; no reliable D call. Trimming took off 6 bases at V and 3 bases at J, with 18 bases between the two ends. The germline gives CDR1 KGHSH, CDR2 LQKENI. This CDR3 comprises 16 residues.

The chain recombines TRBV5-1 with TRBJ1-3; D is unclear. The germline V gene encodes CDR1 SGHRS and CDR2 YFSETQ. V lost 5 bases and J 0 bases, leaving 9 bases between the germline ends. There are 14 residues in the CDR3. As DNA, the CDR3 is TGCGCCAGCAGAGAGCAGTCCTCTGGAAACACCATATATTTT. Amino acids: CASREQSSGNTIYF.

V and J are TRBV28 and TRBJ1-2; D unclear. The ends were cut back, 3 bases at V and 4 bases at J, with 6 bases in the middle. CDR3 length equals 12 residues. From germline, CDR1 is MDHEN and CDR2 SYDVKM. CDR3 coding DNA: TGTGCCAGCAGTTTCCCCTCCTATGGCTACACCTTC. As protein: CASSFPSYGYTF.

The chain is built from TRBV9 and TRBJ2-1, with 10 bases that match TRBD2. The germline V gene has CDR1 SGDLS and CDR2 YYNGEE. V lost 0 bases, J lost 7 bases, and 10 bases stayed unmatched. The CDR3 loop spans 17 amino acids. This CDR3 reads CASSVDQLAGARNEQFF. The CDR3 DNA follows: TGTGCCAGCAGCGTAGACCAGCTAGCGGGAGCTCGAAATGAGCAGTTCTTC.

In DNA, the CDR3 is TGTGCCAGCGGCGGGACAGGGGGCGTTTATGGCTACACCTTC. This translates into CASGGTGGVYGYTF. The gene calls are TRBV9 and TRBJ1-2, with 12 positions matching TRBD1. Germline V lookup: CDR1 SGDLS, CDR2 YYNGEE. This CDR3 contains 14 residues. With V trimmed by 7 bases and J by 5 bases, 6 bases remained unmatched.

Only a few counts were recorded for this clone. The V and J genes are TRBV28 and TRBJ2-7, with D hard to call. CDR1 and CDR2 (germline): MDHEN, SYDVKM. The CDR3 runs to 13 residues. V was trimmed by 5 bases and J by 4 bases, leaving 12 bases between them. The CDR3 loop reads CASSGFFRYEQYF. In nucleotides, the CDR3 is TGTGCCAGCAGTGGATTCTTTCGGTACGAGCAGTACTTC.

This clone was detected only a few times. Other DNA sequences in this specimen translate into the identical CDR3. The chain combines TRBV7-9 with TRBJ2-2; tentative D call: TRBD1 (6 bases). This CDR3 region has 14 residues. Germline V gene sequence: CDR1 SEHNR, CDR2 FQNEAQ (reference sequence). Between the trimmed V and J ends, which lost 6 bases and 1 base, there was a span of 9 bases. CDR3 sequence (DNA): TGTGCCAGCAGTTTGACAGGGAACACCGGGGAGCTGTTTTTT. It specifies CASSLTGNTGELFF.

The rearrangement uses TRBV11-2 and TRBJ2-3, with a tentative D call TRBD1 (5 bases). The CDR3 loop spans 16 amino acids. Trimming removed 1 base from V and 2 bases from J, with 13 bases in between. Germline CDR1 and CDR2: SGHAT and FQNNGV. CDR3 residues: CASSLGPDTHTDTQYF. The CDR3 DNA follows: TGTGCCAGCAGCTTAGGTCCGGACACCCACACAGATACGCAGTATTTT.

This chain joins TRBV28 and TRBJ1-5; D not certain. CDR3 length: 16 residues. V shed 4 bases and J shed 1 base, with 14 bases lying between them. The germline CDR1 and CDR2 sequences are MDHEN and SYDVKM. The CDR3 sequence: CASSSRPATSNQPQHF. CDR3 bases: TGTGCCAGCAGTTCCAGACCGGCTACAAGCAATCAGCCCCAGCATTTT.

In its sample, this clone was seen a few times. The V and J genes are TRBV9 and TRBJ1-5; D gene uncertain. The CDR3 spans 15 residues. The V and J ends lost 4 bases and 3 bases respectively, with 14 bases between them. Germline CDR1 is SGDLS and CDR2 is YYNGEE. CDR3 residues: CASSPDGGFNQPQHF. Written as DNA, the CDR3 is TGTGCCAGCAGCCCAGACGGCGGATTCAATCAGCCCCAGCATTTT.

This clone was detected a few times. This chain uses TRBV9 with TRBJ2-1; D ambiguous. Per germline, CDR1 SGDLS and CDR2 YYNGEE. V was trimmed by 4 bases and J by 5 bases, leaving 13 bases between them. The CDR3 contains 14 residues. The CDR3 bases are TGTGCCAGCAGCCCTAGTAGTTTCCACAATGAGCAGTTCTTC. Protein: CASSPSSFHNEQFF. Complete variable domain (other parts from reference TRBV9 and TRBJ2-1): DSGVTQTPKHLITATGQRVTLRCSPRSGDLSVYWYQQSLDQGLQFLIQYYNGEERAKGNILERFSAQQFPDLHSELNLSSLELGDSALYFCASSPSSFHNEQFFGPGTRLTVL.

This clone was seen more than once but under ten times. The V gene is TRBV6-5, the J gene TRBJ1-1; D is ambiguous. Between the trimmed V and J ends, which lost 0 bases and 2 bases, there was a span of 10 bases. This CDR3 is 15 amino acids long. Germline CDR1 and CDR2: MNHEY and SVGAGI. The CDR3 reads CASSYSITGNTEAFF. CDR3 nucleotide sequence: TGTGCCAGCAGTTACTCGATCACTGGAAACACTGAAGCTTTCTTT.

This clone came up a few times. The chain links TRBV19 to TRBJ2-1; TRBD2 agrees at 7 bases. CDR1 LNHDA and CDR2 SQIVND come from the germline V gene (reference sequence). The CDR3 loop spans 14 amino acids. With 5 bases clipped from V and 11 bases from J, the junction kept 12 bases outside the gene matches. The CDR3 here is CASSETSAIGKQFF. The CDR3 bases are TGTGCCAGTAGTGAAACTAGCGCGATAGGGAAGCAGTTCTTC.

The V gene is TRBV7-8, the J gene TRBJ1-5, with a tentative D call TRBD1 (6 bases). Germline assignment: CDR1 SGHVS and CDR2 FQNEAQ. Trimming cost V 5 bases and J 4 bases, with 15 bases left between them. The CDR3 covers 15 residues. For the CDR3, the DNA is TGTGCCAGCAGCCCATCCCGGACAGCTAATCAGCCCCAGCATTTT. Encoded protein: CASSPSRTANQPQHF.

The chain recombines TRBV7-2 with TRBJ2-7, with 7 bases aligning to TRBD1. J was trimmed by 0 bases and V by 6 bases; bases with no gene match: 8. Germline V gene lookup returns CDR1 SGHTA and CDR2 FQGNSA. The CDR3 has 15 amino acids. The CDR3 nucleotides read TGTGCCAGCAGAAGGGGACAGTCAAGCTCCTACGAGCAGTACTTC. Protein sequence: CASRRGQSSSYEQYF. The full variable domain, in which reference TRBV7-2 and TRBJ2-7 provide the parts outside the CDR3, is GAGVSQSPSNKVTEKGKDVELRCDPISGHTALYWYRQSLGQGLEFLIYFQGNSAPDKSGLPSDRFSAERTGGSVSTLTIQRTQQEDSAVYLCASRRGQSSSYEQYFGPGTRLTVT.

This clone was observed a handful of times. This chain connects TRBV18 to TRBJ2-1, with TRBD1 identical over 7 bases. The CDR3 consists of 20 residues. CDR1 is KGHSH, CDR2 LQKENI, per germline. V shed 5 bases, J shed 5 bases, and the junction held 24 bases outside the gene matches. DNA for the CDR3: TGTGCCAGCTCAGCCCAAACTATCAACGCATGGGACAGAAATAACAATGAGCAGTTCTTC. Translation gives CASSAQTINAWDRNNNEQFF.

This chain joins TRBV7-2 and TRBJ2-5; 9 bases fit TRBD2. The closer fit of TRBJ2-7 to the DNA end suggests the J call may be wrong. Germline V CDR1 and CDR2: SGHTA, FQGNSA. This CDR3 has 14 amino acids. This chain's CDR3 is CASSLVAGANEQYF. In DNA form, the CDR3 reads TGTGCCAGCAGCTTAGTAGCGGGAGCTAACGAGCAGTACTTC.